This entry lists 30 T cell receptor beta chains sequenced from one sample in a study of T cell clonality in common variable immunodeficiency (dated by TCRdb to the mid-2010s). Libraries were built with the immunoSEQ multiplex PCR assay. TCRdb mirrors the immuneACCESS table, restricted to in-frame sequences. Some clones are absent from its copies; in checked studies, under half trace to an unresolved V gene, and the reason for the others is unknown. The sample has 44,000 or so clones on record, with no singletons. The top ten clonotypes cover about 0.7% of the sample. Sequencing was carried out using peripheral blood mononuclear cells. Receptors were obtained from a person aged 18-70 years in good health.

This clone has ten or more counts. The read terminates 3 residues ahead of where the CDR3 ends, so the germline J gene completes it. This chain uses TRBV28 with TRBJ1-4, with 8 bases aligning to TRBD1. The CDR3 loop spans 15 amino acids. Per the germline V gene, CDR1 is MDHEN and CDR2 is SYDVKM. V was clipped by 2 bases and J by 2 bases; unmatched bases: 1. CDR3 sequence: CASSLQGATNEKLFF. Incomplete CDR3 DNA: TGTGCCAGCAGTTTACAGGGGGCTACTAATGAAAAA.

In this sample, this clone turned up many times. The read terminates 3 residues ahead of where the CDR3 ends, so the germline J gene completes it. The chain links TRBV5-4 to TRBJ2-7; TRBD1 matches 8 bases. J gave up 3 bases and V 0 bases, and 2 bases lay outside the gene matches. The V gene's germline CDR1 is SGHNT and CDR2 YYREEE (reference sequence). The CDR3 runs to 14 residues. The part of the CDR3 DNA that was read is TGTGCCAGCAGCTTGGAACAGGGGGTCTACGAG. It is translated as CASSLEQGVYE. The whole CDR3 sequence is CASSLEQGVYEQYF.

At least ten counts were recorded for this clone. The CDR3 end lies 3 residues beyond the end of the read and is filled in from the germline J gene. The V and J genes are TRBV24-1 and TRBJ2-1; 7 nucleotides match TRBD1. The V gene end was trimmed by 9 bases and the J gene end by 8 bases; junction bases not matched to a gene: 9. Germline values: CDR1 KGHDR, CDR2 SFDVKD. The CDR3 consists of 13 residues. Partial CDR3 DNA: TGTGCCACCCGACAGGGAAGTAAATATGAG. Translation gives CATRQGSKYE. The entire CDR3 sequence reads CATRQGSKYEQFF.

In the case of this clone: The read ends 3 residues before the CDR3 terminus; that terminus is restored from the germline J gene. The chain is built from TRBV5-1 and TRBJ1-5; tentative D call: TRBD1 (6 bases). Per the germline V gene, CDR1 is SGHRS and CDR2 is YFSETQ. The CDR3 loop spans 15 amino acids. With 0 bases removed from V and 5 bases from J, the gap between germline ends came to 12 bases. The CDR3 reads CASSLEGGAHQPQHF. CDR3 bases read: TGCGCCAGCAGCTTGGAGGGGGGGGCACATCAGCCC.

This clone was observed many times. From the germline J gene comes the end of the CDR3, since the read stops 3 residues before it. V usage is TRBV14 and J usage is TRBJ2-7; 7 bases match TRBD1. This CDR3 has 18 residues. Trimming took 4 bases from V and 0 from J; bases not matched to a gene: 15. Germline loops: CDR1 SGHDN, CDR2 FVKESK. The chain's CDR3 is CASSLRQGTATSSYEQYF. The sequenced part of the CDR3 DNA is TGTGCCAGCAGCCTCCGGCAGGGGACAGCTACAAGCTCCTACGAG.

This clone was seen at least ten times. The read comes to an end 3 residues before the CDR3 does, leaving the germline J gene to fill in the end. V and J are TRBV19 and TRBJ1-2; 7 nucleotides agree with TRBD1. Losses at the gene ends were 1 base for V and 2 bases for J; bases not matched to a gene: 10. The CDR3 totals 17 residues. Germline V CDR1 and CDR2: LNHDA, SQIVND (reference sequence). CDR3 DNA, as far as it was read: TGTGCCAGTAGTATAGGAGGATCGGGACAGACGAACTATGGC. It encodes CASSIGGSGQTNYG. The full CDR3 sequence reads CASSIGGSGQTNYGYTF.

The table lists this clone with many counts. The CDR3 loop reads CASSQGQNTEAFF. CDR3 bases read: TGTGCCAGCAGCCAAGGGCAGAACACTGAA. The J gene is TRBJ1-1, the V gene TRBV14, with unresolved D. The DNA ends 3 residues before the CDR3 does, and the rest of the CDR3 is filled in from the germline J gene. The CDR3 totals 13 residues. The germline V gene encodes CDR1 SGHDN and CDR2 FVKESK. V gave up 1 base and J gave up 1 base, with 4 bases separating them.

This clone appeared many times. The DNA ends 3 residues before the CDR3 does, and the rest of the CDR3 is filled in from the germline J gene. This chain joins TRBV7-9 and TRBJ2-1; 7 nucleotides line up with TRBD1. The CDR3 is 14 residues long. Germline V gene data show CDR1 as SEHNR and CDR2 as FQNEAQ (reference sequence). J gave up 2 bases and V 5 bases, and 3 bases lay outside the gene matches. CDR3 DNA, as far as it was read: TGTGCCAGCAGCCCACAGGGGCCCTACAATGAG. Translation: CASSPQGPYNE. The CDR3 as a whole reads CASSPQGPYNEQFF. Variable domain in full (rest from reference TRBV7-9 and TRBJ2-1): DTGVSQNPRHKITKRGQNVTFRCDPISEHNRLYWYRQTLGQGPEFLTYFQNEAQLEKSRLLSDRFSAERPKGSFSTLEIQRTEQGDSAMYLCASSPQGPYNEQFFGPGTRLTVL.

At least ten counts were recorded for this clone. The sequence runs out 3 residues before the end of the CDR3; the remainder is reconstructed from the germline J gene. The chain recombines TRBV29-1 with TRBJ1-2; TRBD1 is a possible D gene (5 bases). Germline V CDR1 and CDR2: SQVTM, ANQGSEA. The V and J ends lost 3 bases and 4 bases respectively, with 9 bases between them. This CDR3 has 12 residues. The covered CDR3 bases are TGCAGCGTTGAGGACAAAACCTATGGC. Its protein is CSVEDKTYG. The entire CDR3 protein reads CSVEDKTYGYTF. Filled out from reference TRBV29-1 and TRBJ1-2, the complete variable domain reads SAVISQKPSRDICQRGTSLTIQCQVDSQVTMMFWYRQQPGQSLTLIATANQGSEATYESGFVIDKFPISRPNLTFSTLTVSNMSPEDSSIYLCSVEDKTYGYTFGSGTRLTVV.

This clone was found many times. The read finishes 3 residues shy of the CDR3 end, and the germline J gene is used to complete it. This chain connects TRBV2 to TRBJ2-7; 8 bases are a match to TRBD2. Trimming cost V 6 bases and J 1 base; bases outside gene matches: 2. The V gene's germline CDR1 is SNHLY and CDR2 FYNNEI. CDR3 size: 13 residues. The covered CDR3 bases are TGTGCCAGCAGGGGACTAGAATCCTACGAG. Amino acid sequence: CASRGLESYE. The full CDR3 protein is CASRGLESYEQYF.

This clone was recorded many times. The sequence runs out 3 residues before the end of the CDR3; the remainder is reconstructed from the germline J gene. V usage is TRBV10-3 and J usage is TRBJ1-1; D might be TRBD1 (6 bases). The CDR3 length is 14 residues. The germline CDR1 and CDR2 sequences are ENHRY and SYGVKD. With 6 bases removed from V and 3 bases from J, the gap between germline ends came to 14 bases. The CDR3 bases that were read are TGTGCCATCAGCTACAGGGAGGGGTACACTGAA. Protein product: CAISYREGYTE. The CDR3 reads in full as CAISYREGYTEAFF.

This clone was observed many times. The sequence runs out 3 residues before the end of the CDR3; the remainder is reconstructed from the germline J gene. The chain recombines TRBV12-3 or TRBV12-4 with TRBJ2-2, with 12 bases lining up with TRBD2. V shed 8 bases and J 0 bases; nucleotides not matched to a gene: 7. CDR3 length equals 17 residues. CDR3 amino acids: CASARTSGTTNTGELFF. The sequenced CDR3 bases are TGTGCCAGCGCCCGGACTAGCGGGACAACGAACACCGGGGAG.

This clone was counted at least ten times. The observed sequence ends 3 residues before the CDR3 terminus, with the missing tail filled in from the germline J gene. The chain uses TRBV20-1 and TRBJ2-2, with 11 bases identical to TRBD2. This CDR3 region has 18 residues. Germline V gene data show CDR1 as DFQATT and CDR2 as SNEGSKA (reference sequence). Trimming cost V 3 bases and J 4 bases; bases outside gene matches: 13. Partial CDR3 DNA: TGCAGTGCTAGTCCGCCCCCCGGGACTAGCGGACGCACCGGGGAG. Its translation: CSASPPPGTSGRTGE. The full CDR3 protein is CSASPPPGTSGRTGELFF.

This clone was observed many times. Coverage ceases 3 residues before the CDR3 finishes, and the germline J gene fills in the end. The chain uses TRBV7-9 and TRBJ2-7; D possibly corresponds to TRBD1 (6 bases). The CDR3 consists of 14 residues. Germline V CDR1 and CDR2: SEHNR, FQNEAQ (reference sequence). V was pared by 1 base and J by 5 bases, with 12 bases between. This chain's CDR3 is CASSLGGQGHEQYF. The DNA read from the CDR3 is TGTGCCAGCAGCTTAGGGGGGCAGGGCCACGAG.

This clone was observed at least ten times. The CDR3 loop reads CASSLAGTGGYEQYF. The sequenced CDR3 bases are TGTGCCAGCAGCTTAGCCGGGACAGGGGGCTACGAG. The chain couples TRBV7-2 to TRBJ2-7; 11 bases agree with TRBD1. The CDR3 end is not reached by the read, which stops 3 residues before it; the germline J gene fills it in. The trim removed 0 bases at V and 3 bases at J, leaving 1 base unmatched. The length of the CDR3 is 15 residues. From germline, CDR1 is SGHTA and CDR2 FQGNSA.

This clone showed up many times. Sequencing ends 3 residues short of the CDR3 end; the germline J gene provides the rest. The chain couples TRBV5-6 to TRBJ2-1, with D possibly being TRBD1 (6 bases). Trimming took 0 bases from V and 9 from J, leaving 16 bases between them. Per the germline V gene, CDR1 is SGHDT and CDR2 is YYEEEE. The CDR3 runs to 15 residues. Here the CDR3 reads CASSLGQGLSSEQFF. CDR3 DNA, as far as it was read: TGTGCCAGCAGCTTGGGCCAGGGGCTATCTAGTGAG.

This clone was observed many times. The DNA ends 3 residues before the CDR3 does, and the rest of the CDR3 is filled in from the germline J gene. The chain links TRBV18 to TRBJ2-3; D is unclear. This CDR3 has 14 residues. Trimming shortened V by 1 base and J by 0 bases, and 5 bases separated the two germline ends. Germline V gene lookup returns CDR1 KGHSH and CDR2 LQKENI. CDR3 sequence: CASSPLSSTDTQYF. Partial CDR3 DNA: TGTGCCAGCTCACCACTCTCCAGCACAGATACG.

This clone has at least ten counts. The CDR3 end is not reached by the read, which stops 3 residues before it; the germline J gene fills it in. V gene TRBV7-6 combines with J gene TRBJ2-3; 7 positions agree with TRBD2. The CDR3 extends over 17 amino acids. Unmatched junction bases numbered 15, after V lost 4 bases and J lost 5 bases. Germline assignment: CDR1 SGHVS and CDR2 FNYEAQ. The covered CDR3 bases are TGTGCCAGCAGCTCAAAATGGCGGCGGGAGCTAGGAGATACG. Its translation: CASSSKWRRELGDT. The full CDR3 protein reads CASSSKWRRELGDTQYF.

This clone appeared many times. With the read ending 3 residues before the CDR3 end, the germline J gene is used to fill in that end. The chain uses TRBV29-1 and TRBJ2-7; D perhaps matches TRBD2 (7 bases). Germline loops: CDR1 SQVTM, CDR2 ANQGSEA. This CDR3 spans 15 amino acids. Trimming removed 1 base at V and 3 bases at J, with 16 bases between. CDR3 region: CSVEVGRGGSYEQYF. The covered CDR3 bases are TGCAGCGTTGAAGTGGGCAGGGGAGGGAGCTACGAG.

Ten or more counts support this clone. The CDR3 end falls 3 residues outside the read, so it is completed with the germline J gene. This chain uses TRBV19 with TRBJ2-1; tentatively, D is TRBD1 (7 bases). The V gene's germline CDR1 is LNHDA and CDR2 SQIVND (reference sequence). This CDR3 is 14 amino acids long. The ends were cut back, 4 bases at V and 4 bases at J, with 11 bases in the middle. CDR3 loop: CASSSGTEYNEQFF. The CDR3 bases that were read are TGTGCCAGTAGTAGCGGGACAGAGTACAATGAG.

This clone was seen many times. The read terminates 3 residues before the CDR3 end, so the remaining end is supplied by the germline J gene. This chain connects TRBV19 to TRBJ2-7, with 8 bases identical to TRBD1. The CDR3 length is 14 residues. The trim removed 9 bases at V and 5 bases at J, leaving 12 bases unmatched. In germline, CDR1 is LNHDA, CDR2 SQIVND (reference sequence). The CDR3 DNA, read in part, is TGTGCCAGCAAGACTAACAGGGGGACGGACGAG. Protein: CASKTNRGTDE. The entire CDR3 protein is CASKTNRGTDEQYF.

Remarks on this clone: Read coverage stops 3 residues before the CDR3 terminus; the germline J gene supplies the remainder. This chain joins TRBV6-2 or TRBV6-3 and TRBJ1-2; unclear D gene. CDR1 is MNHEY and CDR2 is SVGEGT in the germline V gene. The CDR3 spans 16 residues. The CDR3: CASSYSVLAGYNDYTF. The CDR3 bases that were read are TGTGCCAGCAGTTACTCGGTATTAGCGGGCTACAATGAC.

This clone was counted many times. The read falls 3 residues short of the CDR3 end, and the missing part is taken from the germline J gene. The rearrangement joins TRBV28 to TRBJ1-2; possible D gene TRBD1, 5 bases. The V end lost 6 bases, the J end lost 4 bases, and 12 bases lay between the germline ends. Germline CDR1 is MDHEN and CDR2 is SYDVKM. The CDR3 loop spans 13 amino acids. The CDR3 DNA, read in part, is TGTGCCAGCAGCCCCGCGGGGACCTATGGC. Its protein product is CASSPAGTYG. The entire CDR3 is CASSPAGTYGYTF.

This clone came up many times. The read halts 3 residues ahead of the CDR3 end, with the missing end drawn from the germline J gene. The J gene is TRBJ1-1, the V gene TRBV27; D gene uncertain. From germline, CDR1 is MNHEY and CDR2 SMNVEV (reference sequence). Trimming removed 5 bases from V and 0 bases from J, with 10 bases in between. The CDR3 spans 14 residues. This chain's CDR3 is CASSAEKMNTEAFF. The part of the CDR3 DNA that was read is TGTGCCAGCAGTGCGGAGAAAATGAACACTGAA.

Ten or more counts support this clone. Read sequence stops 3 residues before the CDR3 end, and the germline J gene provides the missing end. This chain links TRBV19 with TRBJ2-1; D remains ambiguous. Germline CDR1 is LNHDA and CDR2 is SQIVND (reference sequence). The V gene lost 3 bases and the J gene lost 4 bases, with 7 bases spanning the gap. The CDR3 length is 13 residues. The part of the CDR3 DNA that was read is TGTGCCAGTAGTATCCGGTCTTACAATGAG. It translates to CASSIRSYNE. The entire CDR3 reads CASSIRSYNEQFF. Combining the CDR3 with reference TRBV19 and TRBJ2-1 gives the whole variable domain DGGITQSPKYLFRKEGQNVTLSCEQNLNHDAMYWYRQDPGQGLRLIYYSQIVNDFQKGDIAEGYSVSREKKESFPLTVTSAQKNPTAFYLCASSIRSYNEQFFGPGTRLTVL.

This clone was recorded many times. The read ends 3 residues before the CDR3 terminus; that terminus is restored from the germline J gene. This chain connects TRBV30 to TRBJ2-7; D gene ambiguous. Germline V gives CDR1 GTSNPN, CDR2 SVGIG (reference sequence). The V gene lost 4 bases and the J gene lost 2 bases, with 12 bases spanning the gap. The CDR3 is 13 residues long. CDR3 DNA, as far as it was read: TGTGCCTGGAAACCCAGAGCGACCTACGAG. Protein product: CAWKPRATYE. The CDR3, in full, reads CAWKPRATYEQYF.

In its sample, this clone was seen many times. Coverage ceases 3 residues before the CDR3 finishes, and the germline J gene fills in the end. The chain combines TRBV5-6 with TRBJ1-5; D ambiguous. The CDR3 has 15 amino acids. V was cut by 2 bases and J by 1 base, with 10 bases left in between. From germline, CDR1 is SGHDT and CDR2 YYEEEE. Incomplete CDR3 DNA: TGTGCCAGCAGCTTAGGGTACTGGAGCAATCAGCCC. It codes for CASSLGYWSNQP. The CDR3 as a whole reads CASSLGYWSNQPQHF.

This clone occurred many times. Read data end 3 residues before the CDR3 end; the end is taken from the germline J gene. This chain connects TRBV14 to TRBJ2-1, with a possible D match to TRBD2 (5 bases). V was pared by 2 bases and J by 4 bases, with 15 bases between. Per the germline V gene, CDR1 is SGHDN and CDR2 is FVKESK. CDR3 size: 16 residues. CDR3 bases read: TGTGCCAGCAGCCAAATGGGCGGGCCTAAATACAATGAG. It specifies CASSQMGGPKYNE. The CDR3 in full is CASSQMGGPKYNEQFF.

The table lists this clone with many counts. The read comes to an end 3 residues before the CDR3 does, leaving the germline J gene to fill in the end. This rearrangement joins TRBV5-1 to TRBJ2-2; weak D call: TRBD1 (6 bases). The germline V gene encodes CDR1 SGHRS and CDR2 YFSETQ. This CDR3 has 15 residues. Trimming cost V 1 base and J 2 bases, with 9 bases left between them. The CDR3 DNA, read in part, is TGCGCCAGCAGCTTGACAGGGACCAACACCGGGGAG. It codes for CASSLTGTNTGE. The whole CDR3 reads CASSLTGTNTGELFF.

This clone appeared many times. The read terminates 3 residues ahead of where the CDR3 ends, so the germline J gene completes it. This chain links TRBV29-1 with TRBJ2-2; D may be TRBD1 (6 bases). Germline lookup yields CDR1 SQVTM and CDR2 ANQGSEA. The CDR3 totals 16 residues. The V and J ends lost 7 bases and 2 bases respectively, with 20 bases between them. The CDR3 is CSARIPGTSNTGELFF. CDR3 DNA, as far as it was read: TGCAGCGCCCGCATACCCGGGACAAGTAACACCGGGGAG.